This T cell receptor beta chain was obtained from a study of T cells in Graves' hyperthyroidism and ophthalmopathy. General observations from the study: Among clonotypes expanded in thyroid above 0.001, most were also found in blood.

As to this clonotype: Its antigen is not identified.

The TCR beta CDR3 regions underwent amplification using RNA transcripts as the source. RT-PCR in the first round (using the HTBI primer set) targeted the TCR CDR3. TCRdb reprocessed the multiplex PCR reads with MiXCR, giving one entry per CDR3 protein. The repertoire holds around 690,000 distinct CDR3 sequences, with 15% to 20% as singletons. Per germline, CDR1 SEHNR and CDR2 FQNEAQ (reference sequence). V lost 5 bases and J lost 5, with 12 bases in between. CDR3 length: 13 amino acids. Sequencing used blood. The sequence was obtained from a man aged 45-60 years with Graves' hyperthyroidism. The chain employs TRBV7-9 and TRBJ2-5; maybe TRBD1 (5 bases). CDR3 DNA: TGTGCCAGCAGCCCAGTTGGGGCGGAGACCCAGTACTTC. Its translation is CASSPVGAETQYF.